This TCR beta chain comes out of a study of T cell changes during pregnancy in multiple sclerosis. The repertoire was sequenced with immunoSEQ multiplex PCR; TCRdb's copy has only in-frame clones and lacks some. The sample shows about 36,000 clones, 70% to 90% of them seen only once. Per germline, CDR1 SGDLS and CDR2 YYNGEE. The CDR3 is made up of 15 amino acids. Trimming shortened V by 3 bases and J by 0 bases, and 9 bases separated the two germline ends. This sequence joins TRBV9 and TRBJ2-2; maybe TRBD1 (5 bases). The source material was CD8+ T cells from peripheral blood mononuclear cells, sampled in the third trimester of pregnancy. This clonotype was obtained from a female donor with multiple sclerosis, enrolled in a pregnancy study. The CDR3 reads CASSGSTANTGELFF. CDR3 bases: TGTGCCAGCAGCGGGTCGACAGCGAACACCGGGGAGCTGTTTTTT.